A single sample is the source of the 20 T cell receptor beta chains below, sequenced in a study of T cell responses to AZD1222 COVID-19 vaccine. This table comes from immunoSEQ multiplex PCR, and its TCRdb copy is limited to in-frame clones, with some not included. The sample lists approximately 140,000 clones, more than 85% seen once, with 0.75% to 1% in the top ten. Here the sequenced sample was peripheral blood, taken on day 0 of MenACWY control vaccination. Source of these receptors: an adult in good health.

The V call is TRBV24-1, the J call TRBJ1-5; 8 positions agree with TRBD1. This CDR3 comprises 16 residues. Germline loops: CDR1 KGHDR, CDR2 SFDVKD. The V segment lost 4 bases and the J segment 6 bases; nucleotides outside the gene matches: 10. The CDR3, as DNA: TGTGCCACCAGTGACCCCGGACAGGGTTGGGCTCAGCCCCAGCATTTT. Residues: CATSDPGQGWAQPQHF.

The CDR3 sequence: CASRPTSQSGELFF. The CDR3 nucleotides read TGTGCCAGCAGGCCGACTAGCCAGAGCGGGGAGCTGTTTTTT. The chain uses TRBV3-1 (or the pseudogene TRBV3-2) and TRBJ2-2; TRBD2 agrees at 7 bases. CDR1 is LGHDT, CDR2 YNNKEL, per germline (reference sequence). This CDR3 is built from 14 residues. V trimming: 6 bases; J trimming: 7 bases; junction bases outside the gene matches: 8.

CDR3 in amino acids: CASSRRDGAYEQYF. DNA of the CDR3: TGTGCCAGCAGCCGCCGGGACGGGGCCTACGAGCAGTACTTC. The V and J genes are TRBV6-2 or TRBV6-3 and TRBJ2-7; D possibly matches TRBD1 or TRBD2 (5 bases each). CDR3 size: 14 residues. Germline CDR1 MNHEY, CDR2 SVGEGT. The V gene lost 6 bases and the J gene lost 2 bases, with 14 bases spanning the gap.

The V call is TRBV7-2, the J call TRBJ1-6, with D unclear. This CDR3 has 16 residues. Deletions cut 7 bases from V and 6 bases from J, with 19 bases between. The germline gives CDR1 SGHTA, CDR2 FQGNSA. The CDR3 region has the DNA TGTGCCAGCACCCGTGCCGCCCGGGGTTCTAATTCACCCCTCCACTTT. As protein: CASTRAARGSNSPLHF.

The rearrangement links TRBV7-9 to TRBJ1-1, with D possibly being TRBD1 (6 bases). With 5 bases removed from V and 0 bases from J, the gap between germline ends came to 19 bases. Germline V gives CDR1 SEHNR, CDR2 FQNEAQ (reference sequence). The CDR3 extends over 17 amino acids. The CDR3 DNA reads TGTGCCAGCAGCCCACGAGGTCGTGGACAGATGAACACTGAAGCTTTCTTT. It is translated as CASSPRGRGQMNTEAFF.

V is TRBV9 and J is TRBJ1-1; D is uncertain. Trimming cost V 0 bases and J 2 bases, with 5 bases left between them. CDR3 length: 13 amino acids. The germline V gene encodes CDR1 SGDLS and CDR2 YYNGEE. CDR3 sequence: CASSVAENTEAFF. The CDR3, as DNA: TGTGCCAGCAGCGTAGCAGAAAACACTGAAGCTTTCTTT.

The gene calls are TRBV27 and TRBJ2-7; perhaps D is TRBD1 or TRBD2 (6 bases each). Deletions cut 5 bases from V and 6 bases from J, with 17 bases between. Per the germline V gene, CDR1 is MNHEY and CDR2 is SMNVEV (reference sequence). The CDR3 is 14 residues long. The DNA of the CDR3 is TGTGCCAGCAGTCTAGGACAGCCGGGGGTCGAGCAGTACTTC. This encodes CASSLGQPGVEQYF.

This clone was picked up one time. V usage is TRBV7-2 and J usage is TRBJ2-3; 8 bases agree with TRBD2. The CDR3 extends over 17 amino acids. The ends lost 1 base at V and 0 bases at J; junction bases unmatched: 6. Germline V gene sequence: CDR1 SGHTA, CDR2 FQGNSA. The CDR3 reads CASSLGPGGPSTDTQYF. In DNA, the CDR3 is TGTGCCAGCAGCTTAGGGCCGGGGGGGCCGAGCACAGATACGCAGTATTTT.

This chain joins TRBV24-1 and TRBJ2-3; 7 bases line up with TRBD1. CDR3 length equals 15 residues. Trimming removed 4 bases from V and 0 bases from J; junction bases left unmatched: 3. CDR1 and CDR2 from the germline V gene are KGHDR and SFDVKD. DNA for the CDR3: TGTGCCACCAGTGAAGGGGACAGTAGCACAGATACGCAGTATTTT. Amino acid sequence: CATSEGDSSTDTQYF.

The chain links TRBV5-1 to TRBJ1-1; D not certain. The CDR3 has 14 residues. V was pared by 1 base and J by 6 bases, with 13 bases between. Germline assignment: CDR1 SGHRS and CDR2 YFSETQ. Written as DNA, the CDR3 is TGCGCCAGCAGCTTGCGACCCGCCGGGCCTGAAGCTTTCTTT. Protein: CASSLRPAGPEAFF.

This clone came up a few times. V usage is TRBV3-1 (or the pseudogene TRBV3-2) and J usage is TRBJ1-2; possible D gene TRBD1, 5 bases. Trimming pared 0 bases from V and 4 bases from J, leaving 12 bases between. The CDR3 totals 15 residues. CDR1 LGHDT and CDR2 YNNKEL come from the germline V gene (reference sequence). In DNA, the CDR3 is TGTGCCAGCAGCCAAGACTTCGGGACCATCTATGGCTACACCTTC. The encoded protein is CASSQDFGTIYGYTF.

CDR3 protein: CSAQGMNTEAFF. The CDR3 nucleotides are TGCAGCGCACAGGGGATGAACACTGAAGCTTTCTTT. This sequence joins TRBV29-1 and TRBJ1-1, with 7 bases fitting TRBD1. The CDR3 has 12 residues. Germline CDR1 SQVTM, CDR2 ANQGSEA. The junction had 2 bases not matched to a gene; V was cut back by 7 bases and J by 0 bases.

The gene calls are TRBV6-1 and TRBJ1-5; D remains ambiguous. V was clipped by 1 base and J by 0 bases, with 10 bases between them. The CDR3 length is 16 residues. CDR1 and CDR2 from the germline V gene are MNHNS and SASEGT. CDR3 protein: CASSEVGGYSNQPQHF. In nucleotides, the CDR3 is TGTGCCAGCAGTGAAGTGGGCGGCTATAGCAATCAGCCCCAGCATTTT.

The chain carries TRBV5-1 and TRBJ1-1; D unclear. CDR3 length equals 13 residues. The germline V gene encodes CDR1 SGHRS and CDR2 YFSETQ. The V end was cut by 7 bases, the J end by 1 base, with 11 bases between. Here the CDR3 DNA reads TGCGCCAGCGGTCAGGATGGGAACACTGAAGCTTTCTTT. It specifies CASGQDGNTEAFF.

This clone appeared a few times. The CDR3 region has the DNA TGTGCCACCAGCAGAGATACCCGAGTATCTTATGGCTACACCTTC. Translating gives CATSRDTRVSYGYTF. The rearrangement uses TRBV15 and TRBJ1-2; no clear D. The CDR3 has 15 residues. The germline V gene encodes CDR1 LNHNV and CDR2 YYDKDF (reference sequence). V was shortened by 0 bases and J by 5 bases, with 13 bases between the two germline ends.

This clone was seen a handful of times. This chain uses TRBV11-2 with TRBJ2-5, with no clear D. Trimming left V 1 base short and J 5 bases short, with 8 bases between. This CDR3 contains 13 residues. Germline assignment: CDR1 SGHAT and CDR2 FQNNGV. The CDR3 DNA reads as TGTGCCAGCAGCTTAGTAGGCTGGGAGACCCAGTACTTC. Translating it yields CASSLVGWETQYF.

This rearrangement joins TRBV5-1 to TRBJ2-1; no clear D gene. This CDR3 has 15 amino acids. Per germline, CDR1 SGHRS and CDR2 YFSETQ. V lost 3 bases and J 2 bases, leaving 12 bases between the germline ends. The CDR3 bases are TGCGCCAGCAGCTCAATAGTGGGGACCTACAATGAGCAGTTCTTC. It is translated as CASSSIVGTYNEQFF.

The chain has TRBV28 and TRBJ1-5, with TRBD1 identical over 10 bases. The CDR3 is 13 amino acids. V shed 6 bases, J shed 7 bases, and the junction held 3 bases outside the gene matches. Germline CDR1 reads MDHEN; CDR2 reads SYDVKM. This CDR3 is CASRGDRGQPQHF. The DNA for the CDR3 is TGTGCCAGCAGGGGGGACAGGGGACAGCCCCAGCATTTT. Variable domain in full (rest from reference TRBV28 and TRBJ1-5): DVKVTQSSRYLVKRTGEKVFLECVQDMDHENMFWYRQDPGLGLRLIYFSYDVKMKEKGDIPEGYSVSREKKERFSLILESASTNQTSMYLCASRGDRGQPQHFGDGTRLSIL.

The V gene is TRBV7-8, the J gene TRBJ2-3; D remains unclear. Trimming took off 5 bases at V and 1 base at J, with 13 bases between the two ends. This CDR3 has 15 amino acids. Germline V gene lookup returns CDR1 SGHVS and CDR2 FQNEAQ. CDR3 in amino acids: CASSPPSLRTDTQYF. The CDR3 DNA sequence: TGTGCCAGCAGCCCCCCGAGCCTCCGCACAGATACGCAGTATTTT.

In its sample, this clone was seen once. The CDR3 sequence is CASRRTGGIFGYTF. The CDR3 nucleotides are TGTGCCAGCAGACGAACAGGGGGGATCTTTGGCTACACCTTC. This sequence joins TRBV2 and TRBJ1-2, with TRBD1 matching over 8 bases. The length of the CDR3 is 14 residues. Trimming cost V 6 bases and J 7 bases; bases outside gene matches: 10. Germline V lookup: CDR1 SNHLY, CDR2 FYNNEI.